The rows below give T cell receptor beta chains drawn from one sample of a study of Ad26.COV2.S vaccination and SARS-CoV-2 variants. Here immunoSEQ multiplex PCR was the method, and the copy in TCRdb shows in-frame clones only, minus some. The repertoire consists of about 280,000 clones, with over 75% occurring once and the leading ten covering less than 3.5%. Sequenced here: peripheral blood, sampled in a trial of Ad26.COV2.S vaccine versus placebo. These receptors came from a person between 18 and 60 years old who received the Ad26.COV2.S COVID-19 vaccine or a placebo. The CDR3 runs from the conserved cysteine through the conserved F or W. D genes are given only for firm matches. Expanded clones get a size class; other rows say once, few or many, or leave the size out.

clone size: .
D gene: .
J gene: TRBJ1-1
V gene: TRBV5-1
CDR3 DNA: TGCGCCAGCAGCATAGGGGACGGGAACACTGAAGCTTTCTTT
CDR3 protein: CASSIGDGNTEAFF

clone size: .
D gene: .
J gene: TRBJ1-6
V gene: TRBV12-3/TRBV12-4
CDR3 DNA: TGTGCCAGCAGTCCTTATAATTCACCCCTCCACTTT
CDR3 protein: CASSPYNSPLHF

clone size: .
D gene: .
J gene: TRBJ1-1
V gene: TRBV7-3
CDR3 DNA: TGTGCCAGCAGCTCGTTCCACGGGTCTGAAGCTTTCTTT
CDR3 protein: CASSSFHGSEAFF

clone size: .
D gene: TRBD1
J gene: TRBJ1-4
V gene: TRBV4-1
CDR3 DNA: TGCGCCAGCAGCCAAACCGGGACAGGGGGTGAAAAACTGTTTTTT
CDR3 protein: CASSQTGTGGEKLFF

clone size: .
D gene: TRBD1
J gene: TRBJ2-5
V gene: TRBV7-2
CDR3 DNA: TGTGCCAGCAGCTGGGGACAGGCGGAGACCCAGTACTTC
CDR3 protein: CASSWGQAETQYF

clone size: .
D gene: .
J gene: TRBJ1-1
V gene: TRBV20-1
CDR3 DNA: TGCAGTGCTAGTCTCGGGCATATGAACACTGAAGCTTTCTTT
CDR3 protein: CSASLGHMNTEAFF

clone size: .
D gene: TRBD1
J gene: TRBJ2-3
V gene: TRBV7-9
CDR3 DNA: TGTGCCAGCAGCAAGGGACAGGGTGGCACAGATACGCAGTATTTT
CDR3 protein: CASSKGQGGTDTQYF

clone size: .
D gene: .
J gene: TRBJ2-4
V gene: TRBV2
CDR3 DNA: TGTGCCAGCAGTGAGGGGTTAGCCAAAAACATTCAGTACTTC
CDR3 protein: CASSEGLAKNIQYF

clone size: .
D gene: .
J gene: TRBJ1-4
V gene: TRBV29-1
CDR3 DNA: TGCAGCGCTCCGGACAGAATGAGGGAAAAACTGTTTTTT
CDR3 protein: CSAPDRMREKLFF

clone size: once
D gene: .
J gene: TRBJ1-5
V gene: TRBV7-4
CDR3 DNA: TGTGCCAGCAGCTTAGAGGGTGCCGACCAGCCCCAGCATTTT
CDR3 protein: CASSLEGADQPQHF

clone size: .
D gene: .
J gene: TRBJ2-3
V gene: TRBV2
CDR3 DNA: TGTGCCAGCAGTGGCCGACTAGTGGGCACAGATACGCAGTATTTT
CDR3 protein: CASSGRLVGTDTQYF

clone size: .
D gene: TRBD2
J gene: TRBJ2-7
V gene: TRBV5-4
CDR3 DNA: TGTGCCAGCAGCTTAGGGACTAGCGGGGTCTCCTACGAGCAGTACTTC
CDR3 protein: CASSLGTSGVSYEQYF

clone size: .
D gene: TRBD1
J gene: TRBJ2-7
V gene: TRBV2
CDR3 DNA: TGTGCCAGCACCCCAGGGACAGGGACCTCTCGGGAGCAGTACTTC
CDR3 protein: CASTPGTGTSREQYF

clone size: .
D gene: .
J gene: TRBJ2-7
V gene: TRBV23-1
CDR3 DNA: TGCGCCAGCAGTCGGGGCCGTTGGTACGAGCAGTACTTC
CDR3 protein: CASSRGRWYEQYF

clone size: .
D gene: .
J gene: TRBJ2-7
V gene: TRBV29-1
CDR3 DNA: TGCAGCGCGGGAGCGGGACAGATCAACGAGCAGTACTTC
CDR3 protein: CSAGAGQINEQYF

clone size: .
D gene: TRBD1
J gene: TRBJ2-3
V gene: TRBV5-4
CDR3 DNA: TGTGCCAGCAGCCGTTCTCAGGGGGCAGATACGCAGTATTTT
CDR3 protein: CASSRSQGADTQYF

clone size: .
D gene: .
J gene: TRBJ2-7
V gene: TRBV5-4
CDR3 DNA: TGTGCCAGCAGCTTGGTCGGTCCCTCGTACGAGCAGTACTTC
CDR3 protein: CASSLVGPSYEQYF

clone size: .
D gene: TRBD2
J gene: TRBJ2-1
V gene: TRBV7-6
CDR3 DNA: TGTGCCAGCAGCTATTTTAGCACGGACCTAGCGGGGGCCTACAATGAGCAGTTCTTC
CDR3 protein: CASSYFSTDLAGAYNEQFF

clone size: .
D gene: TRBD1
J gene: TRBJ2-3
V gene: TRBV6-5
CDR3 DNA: TGTGCCAGCAGCAAGGGGGCCGGTACAGATACGCAGTATTTT
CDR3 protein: CASSKGAGTDTQYF

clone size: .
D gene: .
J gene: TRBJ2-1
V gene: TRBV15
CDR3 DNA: TGTGCCACCAGCAGAGGGCTAGCAGGCAATGAGCAGTTCTTC
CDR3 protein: CATSRGLAGNEQFF

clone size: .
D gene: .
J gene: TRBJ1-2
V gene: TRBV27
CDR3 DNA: TGTGCCAGCAGCCGACAGGTATCGGACTATGGCTACACCTTC
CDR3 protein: CASSRQVSDYGYTF

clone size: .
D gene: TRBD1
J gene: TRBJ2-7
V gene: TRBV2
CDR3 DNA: TGTGCCAGCAGTGTGGGACAGCGAAACGAGCAGTACTTC
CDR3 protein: CASSVGQRNEQYF

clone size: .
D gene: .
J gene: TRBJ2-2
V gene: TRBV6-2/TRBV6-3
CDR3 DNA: TGTGCCAGCAGTTACTTGGGACCTAGGACCGGGGAGCTGTTTTTT
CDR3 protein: CASSYLGPRTGELFF

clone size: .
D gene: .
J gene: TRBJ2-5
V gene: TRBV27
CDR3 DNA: TGTGCCAGCAGGTCCTTCCAAGAGACCCAGTACTTC
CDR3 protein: CASRSFQETQYF

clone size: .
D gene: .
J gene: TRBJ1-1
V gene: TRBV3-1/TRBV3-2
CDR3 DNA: TGTGCCAGCAGTCCAATGATTTCAGCGAACACTGAAGCTTTCTTT
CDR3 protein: CASSPMISANTEAFF

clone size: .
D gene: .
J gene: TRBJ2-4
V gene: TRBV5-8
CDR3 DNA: TGTGCCAGCAGCTTGCTCGAGGGGTTC
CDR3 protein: CASSLLEGF

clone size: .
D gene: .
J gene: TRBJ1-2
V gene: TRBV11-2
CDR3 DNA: TGTGCCAGCAGCTCAATAAGGGGGTCGGGAAATAACTATGGCTACACCTTC
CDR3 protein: CASSSIRGSGNNYGYTF

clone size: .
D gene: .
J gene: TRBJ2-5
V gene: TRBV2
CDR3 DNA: TGTGCCAGCAGTGTAGGCGGCGAAGAGACCCAGTACTTC
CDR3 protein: CASSVGGEETQYF

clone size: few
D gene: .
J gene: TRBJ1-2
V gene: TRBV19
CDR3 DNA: TGTGCCAGTAGTATACGGACGGGGGGTAACTATGGCTACACCTTC
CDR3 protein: CASSIRTGGNYGYTF

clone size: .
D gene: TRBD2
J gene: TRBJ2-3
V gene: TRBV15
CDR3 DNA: TGTGCCACCAGCAGACGCACTAGCGGGGGGGGGAAAGATACGCAGTATTTT
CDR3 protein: CATSRRTSGGGKDTQYF

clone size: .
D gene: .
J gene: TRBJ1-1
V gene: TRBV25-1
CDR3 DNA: TGTGCCAGCAAAGGGGCCGAAGCTTTCTTT
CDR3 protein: CASKGAEAFF

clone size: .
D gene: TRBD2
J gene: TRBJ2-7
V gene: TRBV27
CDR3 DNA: TGTGCCAGCAGTTTCTCTAGCGGGGCCTCCTACGAGCAGTACTTC
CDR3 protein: CASSFSSGASYEQYF

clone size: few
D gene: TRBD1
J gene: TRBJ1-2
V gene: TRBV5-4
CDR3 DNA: TGTGCCAGCAGCTTGAGGACAGGGTCTAACTATGGCTACACCTTC
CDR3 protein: CASSLRTGSNYGYTF

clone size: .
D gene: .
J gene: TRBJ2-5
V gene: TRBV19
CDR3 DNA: TGTGCCAGTACCCCGGTCAGGGGGGCCTTAGAGACCCAGTACTTC
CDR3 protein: CASTPVRGALETQYF

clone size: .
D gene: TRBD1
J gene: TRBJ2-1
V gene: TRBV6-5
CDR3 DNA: TGTGCCAGTAGGACAGGGAGTAGGGATGAGCAGTTCTTC
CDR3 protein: CASRTGSRDEQFF

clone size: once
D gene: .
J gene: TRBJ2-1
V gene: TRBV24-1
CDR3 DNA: TGTGCCACCAGTGATTTGAGCCGGGACGGGCAGTTCTTC
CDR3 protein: CATSDLSRDGQFF

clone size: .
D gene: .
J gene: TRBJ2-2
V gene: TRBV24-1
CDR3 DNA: TGTGCCACCCAACAGGGAGCGAACACCGGGGAGCTGTTTTTT
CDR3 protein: CATQQGANTGELFF

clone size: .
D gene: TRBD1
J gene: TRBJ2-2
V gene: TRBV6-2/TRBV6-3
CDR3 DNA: TGTGCCAGCAGTCCCCGGGACAGGGGGGACACCGGGGAGCTGTTTTTT
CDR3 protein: CASSPRDRGDTGELFF

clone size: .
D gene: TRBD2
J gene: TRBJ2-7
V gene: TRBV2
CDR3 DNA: TGTGCCAGCAGAGACGAGACTAGCGGGAGCCCCTACGAGCAGTACTTC
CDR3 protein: CASRDETSGSPYEQYF

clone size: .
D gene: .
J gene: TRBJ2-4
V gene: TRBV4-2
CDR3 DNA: TGTGCCAGCAGCCGGGGTGCAGAAAACATTCAGTACTTC
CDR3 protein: CASSRGAENIQYF

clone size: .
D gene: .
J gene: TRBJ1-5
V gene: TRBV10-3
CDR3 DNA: TGTGCCATCAGTGAGTTGGAAAGTCAGCCCCAGCATTTT
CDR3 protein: CAISELESQPQHF

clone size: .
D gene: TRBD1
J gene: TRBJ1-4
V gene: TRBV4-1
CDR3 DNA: TGCGCCAGCAGCCGGGGACAGGGGATAGAAAAACTGTTTTTT
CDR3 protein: CASSRGQGIEKLFF

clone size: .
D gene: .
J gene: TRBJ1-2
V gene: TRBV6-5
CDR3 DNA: TGTGCCAGCAGGCAGGACCTCGAGGATGGCTACACCTTC
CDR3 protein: CASRQDLEDGYTF

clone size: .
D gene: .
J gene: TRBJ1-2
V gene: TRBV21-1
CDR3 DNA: TGTGCCAGCAGCTTGACAGGGTGCAGCTACACCTTC
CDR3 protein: CASSLTGCSYTF

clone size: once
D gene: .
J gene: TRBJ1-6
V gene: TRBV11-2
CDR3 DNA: TGTGCCAGCAGCTTAAGGCTTTCCTCTCAGGGGTCACCCCTCCACTTT
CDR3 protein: CASSLRLSSQGSPLHF

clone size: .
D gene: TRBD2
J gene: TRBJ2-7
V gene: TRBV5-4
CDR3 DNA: TGTGCCAGCAGCTTCTCTAGCGGGGCCCGGGGGGAGCAGTACTTC
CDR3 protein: CASSFSSGARGEQYF

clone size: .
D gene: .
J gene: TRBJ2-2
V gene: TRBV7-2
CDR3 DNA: TGTGCCAGCAGCTTAGGGTTTAACACCGGGGAGCTGTTTTTT
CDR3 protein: CASSLGFNTGELFF

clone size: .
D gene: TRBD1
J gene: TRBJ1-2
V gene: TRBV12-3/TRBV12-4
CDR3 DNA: TGTGCCAGCAGTTTAAAAGGGGGCTCGAGCTACACCTTC
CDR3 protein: CASSLKGGSSYTF

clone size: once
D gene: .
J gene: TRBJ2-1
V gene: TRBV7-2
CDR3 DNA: TGTGCCAGCAGCTTATTGTGGGGGGAGCAGTTCTTC
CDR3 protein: CASSLLWGEQFF

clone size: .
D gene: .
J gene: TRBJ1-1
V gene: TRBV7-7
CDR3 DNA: TGTGCTAGCAGCCCCGGGACGAACACTGAAGCTTTCTTT
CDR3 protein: CASSPGTNTEAFF

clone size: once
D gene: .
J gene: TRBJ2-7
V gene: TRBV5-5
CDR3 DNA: TGTGCCAGCAGCTCGGGCGTCAGGGTCCTCTACGAGCAGTACTTC
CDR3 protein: CASSSGVRVLYEQYF

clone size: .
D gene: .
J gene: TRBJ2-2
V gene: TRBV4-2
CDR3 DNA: TGTGCCAGCAGCCAAGAGTTTTCGAACACCGGGGAGCTGTTTTTT
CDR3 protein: CASSQEFSNTGELFF

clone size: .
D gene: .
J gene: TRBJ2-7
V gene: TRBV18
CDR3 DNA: TGTGCCAGCTCACCGGTAGGGGACGAGCAGTACTTC
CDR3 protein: CASSPVGDEQYF